The entry below gives a single T cell receptor beta chain sequence along with its context. This specimen comes from a study of blood T cell repertoires in COVID-19. In the study overall: The samples span acute and convalescent COVID-19 from the United States, Italy and Spain. Sample material is recorded as cDNA or gDNA derived from T cells, B-cell-depleted T cells, or PBMCs.

Original handling: Amplification of reference gene primers provided the estimated nucleated cell counts. The protocol was immunoSEQ multiplex PCR, while the TCRdb copy is restricted to in-frame clones and leaves out a portion. The V and J calls and clone size were taken over from that table, and D and trimming were inferred from the DNA. The repertoire holds about 200,000 clones, with roughly 84% as singletons. Trimming took 3 bases from V and 3 from J; bases not matched to a gene: 2. The CDR3 is 14 residues long. Germline V gene data show CDR1 as SGHRS and CDR2 as YFSETQ. The sequence was collected from a human donor in a cohort sampled during active COVID-19. Sequenced: peripheral blood. The rearrangement uses TRBV5-1 and TRBJ2-2; TRBD1 matches at 7 bases. The CDR3 here is CASSSGQYTGELFF. The CDR3, as DNA: TGCGCCAGCAGCTCGGGACAGTACACCGGGGAGCTGTTTTTT.